The 10 T cell receptor beta chains below were found in one sample sequenced in a study of technical replicates of blood from a handful of donors. Clones were sequenced by immunoSEQ multiplex PCR, and TCRdb holds only the in-frame ones, with some missing. The sample holds fewer than 90,000 clones; around 94% are singletons and the top ten take more than 0.2%. The specimen sequenced was T cells isolated from PBMCs. The origin of the receptors is a human donor in good health.

The chain has TRBV5-1 and TRBJ2-2; D possibly corresponds to TRBD1 (5 bases). The V gene's germline CDR1 is SGHRS and CDR2 YFSETQ. V lost 5 bases, J lost 4 bases, and 18 bases lay in between. CDR3 length: 16 residues. The CDR3 sequence is CASRFSGSLGTGELFF. DNA for the CDR3: TGCGCCAGCAGATTCTCAGGGTCCTTGGGCACCGGGGAGCTGTTTTTT.

The chain joins TRBV7-8 to TRBJ1-2; no firm D call. Germline CDR1 is SGHVS and CDR2 is FQNEAQ. This CDR3 has 13 amino acids. Between the trimmed V and J ends, which lost 3 bases and 5 bases, there was a span of 10 bases. CDR3 bases: TGTGCCAGCAGCTTCTACGGAGGATATGGCTACACCTTC. It is translated as CASSFYGGYGYTF.

V is TRBV11-1 and J is TRBJ2-1; 8 positions match TRBD1. After removal of 9 bases from V and 5 bases from J, the junction contained 12 bases not matched to a gene. Per germline, CDR1 SGHAT and CDR2 FQDESV (reference sequence). The CDR3 sequence is 15 residues long. The CDR3 protein is CASRADRAFHNEQFF. CDR3 sequence (DNA): TGTGCCAGTCGCGCGGACAGGGCTTTCCACAATGAGCAGTTCTTC.

The rearrangement links TRBV9 to TRBJ2-1; TRBD2 aligns across 9 bases. Germline trimming cut 0 bases from V and 4 bases from J; bases unmatched to any gene: 8. This CDR3 region has 17 residues. Germline V gives CDR1 SGDLS, CDR2 YYNGEE. Written as DNA, the CDR3 is TGTGCCAGCAGCGTAGGGGGCTCGGGACTAGCATACAATGAGCAGTTCTTC. Translating gives CASSVGGSGLAYNEQFF.

In DNA form, the CDR3 reads TGCGCCAGCAGCTTGGGACAGGTGGCTGAGGAGCAGTACTTC. It translates to CASSLGQVAEEQYF. V gene TRBV5-1 combines with J gene TRBJ2-7; weak D call: TRBD1 (6 bases). The CDR3 covers 14 residues. V lost 0 bases and J lost 7, with 14 bases in between. Germline V lookup: CDR1 SGHRS, CDR2 YFSETQ.

This clone was recorded once. The V and J genes are TRBV2 and TRBJ2-5; TRBD2 agrees at 7 bases. CDR1 SNHLY and CDR2 FYNNEI come from the germline V gene. CDR3 size: 14 residues. Unmatched junction bases numbered 6, after V lost 3 bases and J lost 5 bases. CDR3 protein: CASSEQAGYETQYF. The DNA for the CDR3 is TGTGCCAGCAGTGAGCAAGCGGGGTATGAGACCCAGTACTTC.

DNA for the CDR3: TGTGCCAGCAGCTTAGCTGGGGGGACAGGGGGAGATACGCAGTATTTT. This encodes CASSLAGGTGGDTQYF. V and J are TRBV11-2 and TRBJ2-3; the match to TRBD1 covers 11 bases. Germline V gene lookup returns CDR1 SGHAT and CDR2 FQNNGV. CDR3 length: 16 amino acids. Trimming took 1 base from V and 5 from J; bases not matched to a gene: 5.

The chain recombines TRBV6-1 with TRBJ2-1; 8 bases agree with TRBD2. Per the germline V gene, CDR1 is MNHNS and CDR2 is SASEGT. J gave up 0 bases and V 3 bases, and 16 bases lay outside the gene matches. This CDR3 region has 20 residues. CDR3 loop: CASSDPRIAGSGSSYNEQFF. For the CDR3, the DNA is TGTGCCAGCAGTGATCCGAGGATAGCGGGGTCTGGGAGCTCCTACAATGAGCAGTTCTTC.

The chain joins TRBV5-1 to TRBJ2-3; TRBD1 matches at 10 bases. CDR1 and CDR2 (germline): SGHRS, YFSETQ. The CDR3 loop spans 16 amino acids. V was clipped by 0 bases and J by 4 bases; unmatched bases: 5. The CDR3 reads CASSLAGTGVPDTQYF. The CDR3 bases are TGCGCCAGCAGCTTGGCCGGGACAGGGGTCCCAGATACGCAGTATTTT.

J is TRBJ1-1 and V is TRBV28, with no clear D. Germline V lookup: CDR1 MDHEN, CDR2 SYDVKM. Trimming took 5 bases from V and 5 from J, leaving 15 bases between them. This CDR3 contains 14 residues. CDR3 loop: CASSLFRSKTEAFF. CDR3 in DNA: TGTGCCAGCAGTCTATTTAGGAGCAAGACTGAAGCTTTCTTT. The whole variable domain, filled in from reference TRBV28 and TRBJ1-1, reads DVKVTQSSRYLVKRTGEKVFLECVQDMDHENMFWYRQDPGLGLRLIYFSYDVKMKEKGDIPEGYSVSREKKERFSLILESASTNQTSMYLCASSLFRSKTEAFFGQGTRLTVV.